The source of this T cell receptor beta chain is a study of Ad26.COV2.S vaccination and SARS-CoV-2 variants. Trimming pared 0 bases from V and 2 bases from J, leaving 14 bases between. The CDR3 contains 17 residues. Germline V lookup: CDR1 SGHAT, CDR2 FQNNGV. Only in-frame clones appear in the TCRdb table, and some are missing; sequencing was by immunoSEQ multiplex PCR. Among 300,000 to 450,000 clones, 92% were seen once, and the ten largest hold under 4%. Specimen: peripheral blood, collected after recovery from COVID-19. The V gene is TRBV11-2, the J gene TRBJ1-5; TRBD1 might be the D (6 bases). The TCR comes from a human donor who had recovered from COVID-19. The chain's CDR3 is CASSLDLGAGGNQPQHF. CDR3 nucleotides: TGTGCCAGCAGCTTAGACCTCGGGGCAGGGGGCAATCAGCCCCAGCATTTT.